Sequencing of this T cell receptor (beta chain) was carried out in a study of blood T cell repertoires in COVID-19. Across the study: The study drew acute and convalescent COVID-19 samples from the United States, Italy and Spain. Sources were T cells, B-cell-depleted T cells, or PBMCs; the material itself was cDNA or gDNA.

As handled by the study authors: The assay estimated nucleated cells by amplifying reference gene primers. Assay: immunoSEQ multiplex PCR; the TCRdb copy retains only in-frame clones and omits some. V and J calls and clone size come straight from that table; D and trimming were deduced from the DNA. The profile shows around 20,000 clones, about 87% of them singletons. CDR3 length: 12 residues. The V end lost 4 bases, the J end lost 4 bases, and 9 bases lay between the germline ends. CDR1 is SGHRS and CDR2 is YFSETQ in the germline V gene. The chain recombines TRBV5-1 with TRBJ2-7, with D possibly being TRBD2 (5 bases). Specimen: peripheral blood. The TCR sequence derives from a human donor in a cohort sampled during active COVID-19. DNA of the CDR3: TGCGCCAGCAGCCCACCGGGGTACGAGCAGTACTTC. It specifies CASSPPGYEQYF.